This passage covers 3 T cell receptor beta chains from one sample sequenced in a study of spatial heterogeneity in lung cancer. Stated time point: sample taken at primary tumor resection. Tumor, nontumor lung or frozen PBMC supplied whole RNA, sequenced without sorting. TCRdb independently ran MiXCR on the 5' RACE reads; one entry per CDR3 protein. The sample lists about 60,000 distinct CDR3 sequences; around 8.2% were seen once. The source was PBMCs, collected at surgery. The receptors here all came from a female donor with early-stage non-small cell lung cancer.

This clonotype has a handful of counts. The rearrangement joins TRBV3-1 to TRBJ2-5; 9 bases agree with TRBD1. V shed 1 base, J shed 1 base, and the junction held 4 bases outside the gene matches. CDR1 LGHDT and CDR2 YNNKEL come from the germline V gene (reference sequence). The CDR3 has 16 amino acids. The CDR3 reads CASSQAGTGLQETQYF. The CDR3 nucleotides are TGTGCCAGCAGCCAAGCTGGGACAGGGCTCCAAGAGACCCAGTACTTC.

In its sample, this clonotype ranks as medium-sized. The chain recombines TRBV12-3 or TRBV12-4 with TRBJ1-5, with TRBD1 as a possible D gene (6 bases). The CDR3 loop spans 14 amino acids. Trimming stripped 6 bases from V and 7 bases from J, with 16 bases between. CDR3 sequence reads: CASRLTGLEQPQHF. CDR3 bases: TGTGCCAGCAGATTAACAGGGTTAGAGCAGCCCCAGCATTTT.

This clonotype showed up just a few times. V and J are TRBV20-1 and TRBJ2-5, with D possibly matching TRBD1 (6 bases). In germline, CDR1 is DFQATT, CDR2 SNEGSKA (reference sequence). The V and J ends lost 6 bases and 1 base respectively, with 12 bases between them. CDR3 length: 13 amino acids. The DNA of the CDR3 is TGCAGTGCCTTCGGACAGATCCAAGAGACCCAGTACTTC. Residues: CSAFGQIQETQYF.